This T cell receptor (beta chain) appears in the sequencing data of a study of regulatory T cells in long-lasting Graves disease. Researchers made TCR beta libraries by using iRepertoire HTBI primers and running Arm-PCR on CDR3 regions. A single record per CDR3 protein comes from TCRdb applying MiXCR to the multiplex PCR reads. This table has under 500,000 distinct CDR3 sequences, around 20% appearing once. Time point reported: persistent/refractory GD, antithyroid drugs over 5 years with positive TRAb. RNA isolated from PBMCs was used to make the TCR library. Patients all came to the study from an endocrinology department in Xi'an, China. This clonotype was detected only a few times. CDR1 and CDR2 (germline): SEHNR, FQNEAQ (reference sequence). Unmatched junction bases numbered 6, after V lost 5 bases and J lost 2 bases. The CDR3 length is 14 residues.

Sequenced material: peripheral blood mononuclear cells (PBMCs), taken when the disease was refractory, from a patient treated with antithyroid drugs. The chain is built from TRBV7-9 and TRBJ2-7; 7 bases agree with TRBD2. This TCR was sampled from a female donor with Graves disease. The CDR3 spells CASSPASGAYEQYF. The CDR3 region has the DNA TGTGCCAGCAGCCCCGCTAGCGGCGCCTACGAGCAGTACTTC.